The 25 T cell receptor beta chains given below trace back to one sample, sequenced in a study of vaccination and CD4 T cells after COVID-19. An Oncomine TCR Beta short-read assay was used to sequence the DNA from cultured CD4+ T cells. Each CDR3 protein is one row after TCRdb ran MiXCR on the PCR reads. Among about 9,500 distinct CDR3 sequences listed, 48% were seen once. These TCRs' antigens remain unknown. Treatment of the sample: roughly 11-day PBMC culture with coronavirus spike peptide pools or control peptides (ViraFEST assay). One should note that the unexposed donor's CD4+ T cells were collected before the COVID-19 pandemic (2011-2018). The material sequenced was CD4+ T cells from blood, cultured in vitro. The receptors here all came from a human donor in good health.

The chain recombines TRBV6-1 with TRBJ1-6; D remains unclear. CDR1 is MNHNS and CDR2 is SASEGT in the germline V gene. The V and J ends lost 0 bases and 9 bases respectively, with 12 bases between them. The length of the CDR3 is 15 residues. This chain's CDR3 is CASSEALGPSSPLHF. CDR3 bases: TGTGCCAGCAGTGAAGCGCTAGGGCCGAGTTCACCCCTCCACTTT.

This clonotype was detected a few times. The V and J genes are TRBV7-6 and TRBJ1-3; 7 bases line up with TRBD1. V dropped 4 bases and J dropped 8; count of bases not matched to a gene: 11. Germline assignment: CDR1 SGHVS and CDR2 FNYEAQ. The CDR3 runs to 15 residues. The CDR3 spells CASSSTGTAMDTIYF. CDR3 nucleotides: TGTGCCAGCAGCTCGACCGGGACAGCAATGGACACCATATATTTT.

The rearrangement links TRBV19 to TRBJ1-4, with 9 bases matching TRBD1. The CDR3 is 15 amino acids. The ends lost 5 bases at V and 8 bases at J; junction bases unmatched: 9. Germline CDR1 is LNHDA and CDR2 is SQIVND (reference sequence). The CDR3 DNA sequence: TGTGCCAGTAGTCTACGGGACAGGGTTTGGGAAAAACTGTTTTTT. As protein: CASSLRDRVWEKLFF.

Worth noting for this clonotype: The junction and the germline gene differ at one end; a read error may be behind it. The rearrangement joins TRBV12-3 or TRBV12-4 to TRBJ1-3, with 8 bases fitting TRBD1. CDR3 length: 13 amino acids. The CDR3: CASSLIGEDRGFF. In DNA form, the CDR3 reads TGTGCCAGCAGTTTAATTGGGGAAGACAGGGGCTTTTTT.

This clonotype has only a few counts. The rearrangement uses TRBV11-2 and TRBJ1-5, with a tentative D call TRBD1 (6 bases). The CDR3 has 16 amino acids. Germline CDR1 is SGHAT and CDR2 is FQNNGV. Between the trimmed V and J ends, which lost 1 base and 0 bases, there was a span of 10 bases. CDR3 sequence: CASSLVQGFSNQPQHF. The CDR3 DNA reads TGTGCCAGCAGCTTAGTCCAGGGGTTTAGCAATCAGCCCCAGCATTTT.

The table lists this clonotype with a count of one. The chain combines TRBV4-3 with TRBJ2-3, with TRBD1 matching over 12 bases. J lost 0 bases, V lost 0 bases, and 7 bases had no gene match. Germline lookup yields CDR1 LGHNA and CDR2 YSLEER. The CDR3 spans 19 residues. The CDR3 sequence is CASSQEGGDRGRSTDTQYF. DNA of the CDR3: TGCGCCAGCAGCCAAGAGGGGGGGGACAGGGGGCGTAGCACAGATACGCAGTATTTT.

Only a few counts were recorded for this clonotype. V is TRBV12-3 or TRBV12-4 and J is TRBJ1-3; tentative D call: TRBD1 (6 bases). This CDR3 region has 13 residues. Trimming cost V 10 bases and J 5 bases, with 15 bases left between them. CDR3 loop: CATTGGGRNTIYF. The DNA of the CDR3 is TGTGCCACTACGGGCGGGGGCCGAAACACCATATATTTT.

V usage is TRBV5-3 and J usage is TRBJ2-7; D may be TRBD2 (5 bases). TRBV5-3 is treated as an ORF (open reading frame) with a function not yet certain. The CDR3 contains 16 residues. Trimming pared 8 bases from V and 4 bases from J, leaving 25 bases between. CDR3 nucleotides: TGTGCCAGCACCATGGGGTCCGGGATTCGCACGTACGAGCAGTACTTC. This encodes CASTMGSGIRTYEQYF.

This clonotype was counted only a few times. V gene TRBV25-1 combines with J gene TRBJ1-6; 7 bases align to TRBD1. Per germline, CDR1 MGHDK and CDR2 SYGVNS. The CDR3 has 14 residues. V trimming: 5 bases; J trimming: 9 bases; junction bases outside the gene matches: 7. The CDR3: CASSFGAGGSPLHF. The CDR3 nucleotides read TGTGCCAGCAGTTTTGGGGCAGGGGGTTCACCCCTCCACTTT.

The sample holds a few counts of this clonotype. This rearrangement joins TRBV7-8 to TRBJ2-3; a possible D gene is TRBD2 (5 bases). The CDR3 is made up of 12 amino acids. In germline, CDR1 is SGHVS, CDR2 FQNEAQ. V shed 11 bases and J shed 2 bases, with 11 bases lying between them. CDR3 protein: CAGGLNTDTQYF. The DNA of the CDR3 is TGTGCCGGCGGACTTAACACAGATACGCAGTATTTT.

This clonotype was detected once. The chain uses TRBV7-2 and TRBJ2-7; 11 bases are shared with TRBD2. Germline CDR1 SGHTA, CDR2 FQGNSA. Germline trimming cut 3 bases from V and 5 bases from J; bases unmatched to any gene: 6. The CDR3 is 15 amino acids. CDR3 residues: CASSFQTSGSDEQYF. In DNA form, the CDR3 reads TGTGCCAGCAGCTTTCAAACTAGCGGGAGCGACGAGCAGTACTTC.

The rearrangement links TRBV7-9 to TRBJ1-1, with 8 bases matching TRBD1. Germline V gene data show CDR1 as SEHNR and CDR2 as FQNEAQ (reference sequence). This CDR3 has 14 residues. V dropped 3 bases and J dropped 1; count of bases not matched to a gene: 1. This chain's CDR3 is CASSLGQENTEAFF. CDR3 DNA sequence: TGTGCCAGCAGCTTGGGACAGGAGAACACTGAAGCTTTCTTT.

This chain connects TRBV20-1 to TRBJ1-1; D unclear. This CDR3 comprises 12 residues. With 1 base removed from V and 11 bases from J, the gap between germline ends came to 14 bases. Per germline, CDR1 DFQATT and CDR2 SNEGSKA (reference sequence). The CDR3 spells CSARGVGLEAFF. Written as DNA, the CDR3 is TGCAGTGCTAGAGGGGTAGGACTGGAGGCTTTCTTT.

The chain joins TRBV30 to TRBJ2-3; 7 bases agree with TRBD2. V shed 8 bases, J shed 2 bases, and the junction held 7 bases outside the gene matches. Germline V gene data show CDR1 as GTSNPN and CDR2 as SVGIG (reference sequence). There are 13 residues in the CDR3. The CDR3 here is CARSGTNTDTQYF. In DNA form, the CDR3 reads TGTGCCAGATCCGGGACTAACACAGATACGCAGTATTTT.

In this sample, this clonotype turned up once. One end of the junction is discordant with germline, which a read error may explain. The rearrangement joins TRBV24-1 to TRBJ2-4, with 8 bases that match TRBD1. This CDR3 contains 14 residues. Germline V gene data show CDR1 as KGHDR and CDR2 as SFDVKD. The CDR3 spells CAPRGQGGKNIQYF. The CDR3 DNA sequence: TGTGCCCCCAGGGGGCAAGGGGGCAAAAACATTCAGTACTTC.

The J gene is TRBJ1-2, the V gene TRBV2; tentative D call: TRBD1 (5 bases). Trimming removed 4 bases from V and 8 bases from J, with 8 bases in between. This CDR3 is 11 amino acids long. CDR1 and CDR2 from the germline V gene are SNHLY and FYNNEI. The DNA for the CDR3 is TGTGCCAGCAGTGGGGGGAGCGGCTACACCTTC. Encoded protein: CASSGGSGYTF.

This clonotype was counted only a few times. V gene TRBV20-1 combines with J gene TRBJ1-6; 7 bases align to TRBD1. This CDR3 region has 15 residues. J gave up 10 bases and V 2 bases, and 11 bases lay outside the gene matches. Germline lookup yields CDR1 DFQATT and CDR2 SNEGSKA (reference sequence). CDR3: CSARPLTGTISPLHF. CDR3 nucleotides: TGCAGTGCTAGACCCTTGACAGGGACCATATCACCCCTCCACTTT.

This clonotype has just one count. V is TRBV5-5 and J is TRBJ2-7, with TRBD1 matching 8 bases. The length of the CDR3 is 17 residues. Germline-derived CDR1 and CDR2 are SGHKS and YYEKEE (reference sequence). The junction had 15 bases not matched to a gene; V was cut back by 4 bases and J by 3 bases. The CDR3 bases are TGTGCCAGCAGCCAGACTAACAGGGGGTCCTTCTACTACGAGCAGTACTTC. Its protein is CASSQTNRGSFYYEQYF.

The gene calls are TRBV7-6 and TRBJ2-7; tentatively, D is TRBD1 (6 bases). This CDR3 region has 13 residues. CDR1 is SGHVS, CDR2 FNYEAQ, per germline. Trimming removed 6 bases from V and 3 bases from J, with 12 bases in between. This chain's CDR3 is CASSRTEGYEQYF. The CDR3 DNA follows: TGTGCCAGCAGTCGGACAGAGGGCTACGAGCAGTACTTC.

CDR3 region: CAPVRTSGGLSGANVLTF. For the CDR3, the DNA is TGTGCCCCTGTCAGGACTAGCGGGGGACTCTCTGGGGCCAACGTCCTGACTTTC. V usage is TRBV7-9 and J usage is TRBJ2-6, with TRBD2 identical over 13 bases. The CDR3 consists of 18 residues. Trimming cost V 11 bases and J 0 bases; bases outside gene matches: 10. Germline values: CDR1 SEHNR, CDR2 FQNEAQ (reference sequence).

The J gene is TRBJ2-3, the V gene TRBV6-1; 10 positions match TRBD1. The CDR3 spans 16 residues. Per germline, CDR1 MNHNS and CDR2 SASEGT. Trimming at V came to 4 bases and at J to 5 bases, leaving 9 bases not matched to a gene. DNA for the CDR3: TGTGCCAGCAGTGCCAGACCGGGACAGGGGATAGATACGCAGTATTTT. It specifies CASSARPGQGIDTQYF.

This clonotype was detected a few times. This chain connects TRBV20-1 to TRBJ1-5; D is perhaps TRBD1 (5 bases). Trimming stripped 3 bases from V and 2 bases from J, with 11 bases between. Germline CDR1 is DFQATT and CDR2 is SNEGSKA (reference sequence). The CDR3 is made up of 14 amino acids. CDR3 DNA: TGCAGTGCTAGTTCAGGGTACGGCAATCAGCCCCAGCATTTT. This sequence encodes CSASSGYGNQPQHF.

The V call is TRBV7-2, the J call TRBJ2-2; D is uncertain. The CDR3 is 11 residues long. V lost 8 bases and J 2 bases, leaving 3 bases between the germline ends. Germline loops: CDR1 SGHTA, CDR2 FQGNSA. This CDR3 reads CASGNTGELFF. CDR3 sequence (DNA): TGTGCCAGCGGCAACACCGGGGAGCTGTTTTTT. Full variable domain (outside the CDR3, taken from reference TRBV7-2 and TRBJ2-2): GAGVSQSPSNKVTEKGKDVELRCDPISGHTALYWYRQSLGQGLEFLIYFQGNSAPDKSGLPSDRFSAERTGGSVSTLTIQRTQQEDSAVYLCASGNTGELFFGEGSRLTVL.

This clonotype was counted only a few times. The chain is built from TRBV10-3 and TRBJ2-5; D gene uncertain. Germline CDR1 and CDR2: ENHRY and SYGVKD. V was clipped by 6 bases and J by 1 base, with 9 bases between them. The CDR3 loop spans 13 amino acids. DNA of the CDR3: TGTGCCATCAGCCCGGGCTCCCAAGAGACCCAGTACTTC. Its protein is CAISPGSQETQYF.

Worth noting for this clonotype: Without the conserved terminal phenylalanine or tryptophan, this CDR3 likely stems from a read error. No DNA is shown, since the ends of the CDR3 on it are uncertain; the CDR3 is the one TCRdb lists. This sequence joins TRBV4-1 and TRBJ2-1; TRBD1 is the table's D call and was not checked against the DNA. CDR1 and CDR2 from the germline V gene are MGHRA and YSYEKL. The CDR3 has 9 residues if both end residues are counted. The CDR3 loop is CASSQDGGL.